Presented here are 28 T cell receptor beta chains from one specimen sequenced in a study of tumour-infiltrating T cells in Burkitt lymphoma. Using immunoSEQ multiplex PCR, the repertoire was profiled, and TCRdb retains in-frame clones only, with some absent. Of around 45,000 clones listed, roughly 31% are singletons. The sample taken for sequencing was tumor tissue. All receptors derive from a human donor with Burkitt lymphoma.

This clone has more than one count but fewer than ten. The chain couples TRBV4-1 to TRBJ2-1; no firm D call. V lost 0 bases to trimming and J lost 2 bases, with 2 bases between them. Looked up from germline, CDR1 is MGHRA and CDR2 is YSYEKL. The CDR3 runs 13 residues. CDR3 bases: TGCGCCAGCAGCCAAGAAGCCTACAATGAGCAGTTCTTC. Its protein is CASSQEAYNEQFF.

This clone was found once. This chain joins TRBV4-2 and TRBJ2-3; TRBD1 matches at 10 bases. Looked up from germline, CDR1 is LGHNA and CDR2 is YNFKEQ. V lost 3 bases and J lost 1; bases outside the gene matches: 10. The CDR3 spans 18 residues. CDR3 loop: CASSQIGRTGGGTDTQYF. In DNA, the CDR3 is TGTGCCAGCAGCCAGATAGGCCGGACAGGGGGAGGCACAGATACGCAGTATTTT.

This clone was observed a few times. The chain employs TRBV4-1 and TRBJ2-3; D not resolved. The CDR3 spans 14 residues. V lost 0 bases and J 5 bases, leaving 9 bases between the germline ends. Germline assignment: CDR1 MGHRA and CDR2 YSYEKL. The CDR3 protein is CASSQDPNGDTQYF. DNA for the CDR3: TGCGCCAGCAGCCAAGACCCAAATGGAGATACGCAGTATTTT.

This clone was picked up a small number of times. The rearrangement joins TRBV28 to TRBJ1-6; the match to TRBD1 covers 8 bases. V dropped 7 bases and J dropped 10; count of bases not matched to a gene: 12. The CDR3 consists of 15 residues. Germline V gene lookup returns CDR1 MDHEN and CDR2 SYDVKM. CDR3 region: CASTRLGQGGSPLHF. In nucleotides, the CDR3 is TGTGCCAGCACCAGACTAGGACAGGGTGGGTCACCCCTCCACTTT. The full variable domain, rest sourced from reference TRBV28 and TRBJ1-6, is DVKVTQSSRYLVKRTGEKVFLECVQDMDHENMFWYRQDPGLGLRLIYFSYDVKMKEKGDIPEGYSVSREKKERFSLILESASTNQTSMYLCASTRLGQGGSPLHFGNGTRLTVT.

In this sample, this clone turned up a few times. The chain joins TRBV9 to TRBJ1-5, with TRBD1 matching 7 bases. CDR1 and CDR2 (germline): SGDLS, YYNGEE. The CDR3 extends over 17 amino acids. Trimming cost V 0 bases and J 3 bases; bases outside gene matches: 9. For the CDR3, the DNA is TGTGCCAGCAGCGTAGATGGACAGGAACTTCTCAATCAGCCCCAGCATTTT. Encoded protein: CASSVDGQELLNQPQHF.

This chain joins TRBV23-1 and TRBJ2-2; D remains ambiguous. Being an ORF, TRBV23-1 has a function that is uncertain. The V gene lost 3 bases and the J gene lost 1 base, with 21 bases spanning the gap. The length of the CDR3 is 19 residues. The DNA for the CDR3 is TGCGCCAGCAGTCACGACCGGCCCTTCTGCGGTGTGAACACCGGGGAGCTGTTTTTT. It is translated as CASSHDRPFCGVNTGELFF.

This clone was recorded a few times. The CDR3 sequence is CASSQDRSSGGRKTQYF. The CDR3 DNA sequence: TGCGCCAGCAGCCAAGATAGGTCTAGCGGGGGGCGGAAGACCCAGTACTTC. This chain uses TRBV4-1 with TRBJ2-5, with TRBD2 matching 11 bases. V shed 0 bases and J 6 bases; nucleotides not matched to a gene: 9. The CDR3 totals 17 residues. Looked up from germline, CDR1 is MGHRA and CDR2 is YSYEKL.

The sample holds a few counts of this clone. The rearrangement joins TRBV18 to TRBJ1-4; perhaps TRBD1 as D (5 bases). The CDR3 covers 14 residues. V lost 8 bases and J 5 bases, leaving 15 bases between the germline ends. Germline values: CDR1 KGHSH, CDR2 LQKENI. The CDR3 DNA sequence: TGTGCCAGCCAAATCGGGACCCAGAATGAAAAACTGTTTTTT. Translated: CASQIGTQNEKLFF.

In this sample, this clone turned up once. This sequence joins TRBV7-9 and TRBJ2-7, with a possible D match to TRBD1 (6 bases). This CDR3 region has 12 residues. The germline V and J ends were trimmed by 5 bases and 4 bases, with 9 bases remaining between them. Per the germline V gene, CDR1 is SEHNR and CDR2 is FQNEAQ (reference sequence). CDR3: CASSPTGYEQYF. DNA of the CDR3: TGTGCCAGCAGCCCAACAGGGTACGAGCAGTACTTC.

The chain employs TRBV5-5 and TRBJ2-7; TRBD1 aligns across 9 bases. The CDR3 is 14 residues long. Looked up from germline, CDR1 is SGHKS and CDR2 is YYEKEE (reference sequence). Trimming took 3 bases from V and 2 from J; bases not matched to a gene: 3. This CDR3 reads CASSWTGDPYEQYF. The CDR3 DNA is TGTGCCAGCAGCTGGACAGGGGATCCCTACGAGCAGTACTTC.

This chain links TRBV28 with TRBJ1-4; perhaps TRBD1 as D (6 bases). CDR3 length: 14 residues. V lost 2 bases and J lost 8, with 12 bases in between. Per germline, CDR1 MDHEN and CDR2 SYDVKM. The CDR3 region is CASSLRGALEKLFF. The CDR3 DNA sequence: TGTGCCAGCAGTTTACGGGGGGCTTTGGAAAAACTGTTTTTT.

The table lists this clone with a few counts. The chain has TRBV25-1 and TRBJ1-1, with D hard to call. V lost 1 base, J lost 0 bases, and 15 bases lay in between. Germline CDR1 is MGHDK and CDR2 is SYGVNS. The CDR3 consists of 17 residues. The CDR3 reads CASSELAGPNLNTEAFF. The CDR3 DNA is TGTGCCAGCAGTGAATTGGCAGGCCCTAACCTGAACACTGAAGCTTTCTTT.

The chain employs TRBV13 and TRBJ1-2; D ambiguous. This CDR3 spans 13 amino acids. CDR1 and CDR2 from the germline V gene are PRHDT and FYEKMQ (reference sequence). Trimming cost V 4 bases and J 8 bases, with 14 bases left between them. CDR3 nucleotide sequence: TGTGCCAGCAGCTCCCGACCGCCCGTAGGCTACACCTTC. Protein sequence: CASSSRPPVGYTF.

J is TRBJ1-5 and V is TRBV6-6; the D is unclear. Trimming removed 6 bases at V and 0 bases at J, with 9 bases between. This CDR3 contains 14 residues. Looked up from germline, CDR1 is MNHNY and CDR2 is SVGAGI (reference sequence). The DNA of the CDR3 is TGTGCCAGCAGAAGGATTGATAGCAATCAGCCCCAGCATTTT. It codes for CASRRIDSNQPQHF.

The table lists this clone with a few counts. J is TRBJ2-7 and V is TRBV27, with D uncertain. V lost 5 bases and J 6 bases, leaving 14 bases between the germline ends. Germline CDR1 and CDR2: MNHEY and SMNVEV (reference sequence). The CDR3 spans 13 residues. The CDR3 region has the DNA TGTGCCAGCAGTCCCCTGCGCGCTCTCGAGCAGTACTTC. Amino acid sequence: CASSPLRALEQYF.

The CDR3 protein is CASSALDTRSYEQYF. The CDR3 DNA reads TGTGCCAGCAGTGCCCTGGACACGCGGTCCTACGAGCAGTACTTC. The chain links TRBV6-1 to TRBJ2-7; the D gene is possibly TRBD1 (5 bases). The CDR3 extends over 15 amino acids. V lost 4 bases and J lost 1, with 14 bases in between. The germline CDR1 and CDR2 sequences are MNHNS and SASEGT.

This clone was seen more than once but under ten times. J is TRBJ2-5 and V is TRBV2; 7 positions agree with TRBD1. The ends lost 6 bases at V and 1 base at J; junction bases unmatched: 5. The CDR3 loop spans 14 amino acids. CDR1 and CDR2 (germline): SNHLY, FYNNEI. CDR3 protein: CASRRDSAQETQYF. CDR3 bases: TGTGCCAGCAGGAGGGACAGTGCCCAAGAGACCCAGTACTTC.

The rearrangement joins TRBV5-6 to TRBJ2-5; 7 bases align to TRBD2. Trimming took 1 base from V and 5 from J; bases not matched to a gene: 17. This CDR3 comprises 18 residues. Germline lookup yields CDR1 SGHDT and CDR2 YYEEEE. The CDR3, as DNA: TGTGCCAGCAGCTTGATGGGGGATAGCGGGTCAGGGTATGAGACCCAGTACTTC. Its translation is CASSLMGDSGSGYETQYF.

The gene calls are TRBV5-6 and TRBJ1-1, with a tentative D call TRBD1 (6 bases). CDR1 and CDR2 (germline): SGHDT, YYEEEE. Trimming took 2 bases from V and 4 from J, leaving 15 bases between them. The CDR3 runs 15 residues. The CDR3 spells CASSFHRVFSTEAFF. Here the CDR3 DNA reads TGTGCCAGCAGCTTCCACAGGGTGTTTAGCACTGAAGCTTTCTTT.

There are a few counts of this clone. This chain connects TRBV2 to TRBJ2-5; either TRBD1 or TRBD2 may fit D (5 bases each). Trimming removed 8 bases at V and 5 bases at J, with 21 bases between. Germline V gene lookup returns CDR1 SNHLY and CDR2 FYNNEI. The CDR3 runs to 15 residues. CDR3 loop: CASSESGAGWETQYF. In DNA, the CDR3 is TGTGCCAGCTCCGAGTCCGGGGCAGGGTGGGAGACCCAGTACTTC. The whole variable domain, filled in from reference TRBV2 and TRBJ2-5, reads EPEVTQTPSHQVTQMGQEVILRCVPISNHLYFYWYRQILGQKVEFLVSFYNNEISEKSEIFDDQFSVERPDGSNFTLKIRSTKLEDSAMYFCASSESGAGWETQYFGPGTRLLVL.

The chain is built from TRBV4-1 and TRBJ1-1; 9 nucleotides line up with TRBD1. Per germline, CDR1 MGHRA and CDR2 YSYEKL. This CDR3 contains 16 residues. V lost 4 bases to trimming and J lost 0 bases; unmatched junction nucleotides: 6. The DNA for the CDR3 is TGCGCCAGCAGCCCGGGGACAGGGAGGATGAACACTGAAGCTTTCTTT. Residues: CASSPGTGRMNTEAFF.

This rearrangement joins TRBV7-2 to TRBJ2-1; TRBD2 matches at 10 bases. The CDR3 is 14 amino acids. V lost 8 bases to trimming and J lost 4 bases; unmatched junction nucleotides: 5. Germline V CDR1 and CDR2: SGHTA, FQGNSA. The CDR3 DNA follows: TGTGCCAGCCGAGCGGGGGGGATGTACAATGAGCAGTTCTTC. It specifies CASRAGGMYNEQFF.

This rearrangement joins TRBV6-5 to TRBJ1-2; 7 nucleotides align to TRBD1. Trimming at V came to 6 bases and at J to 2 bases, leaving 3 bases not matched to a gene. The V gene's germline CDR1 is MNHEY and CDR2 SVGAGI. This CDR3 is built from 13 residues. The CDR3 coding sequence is TGTGCCAGCAGCGAACAGGGGAACTATGGCTACACCTTC. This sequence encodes CASSEQGNYGYTF.

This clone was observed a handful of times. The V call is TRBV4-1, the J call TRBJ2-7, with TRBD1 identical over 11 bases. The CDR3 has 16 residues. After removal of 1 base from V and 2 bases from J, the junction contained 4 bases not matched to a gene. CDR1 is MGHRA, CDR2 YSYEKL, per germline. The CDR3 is CASSQAGTGGTYEQYF. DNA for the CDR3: TGCGCCAGCAGCCAAGCCGGGACAGGGGGTACCTACGAGCAGTACTTC.

The CDR3 sequence is CASSFVLAGENIQYF. CDR3 DNA sequence: TGTGCCAGCAGCTTTGTTCTAGCGGGCGAAAACATTCAGTACTTC. The J gene is TRBJ2-4, the V gene TRBV7-2; 8 bases align to TRBD2. V gave up 3 bases and J gave up 5 bases; unmatched junction bases: 6. The CDR3 runs 15 residues. Germline CDR1 SGHTA, CDR2 FQGNSA. Using reference TRBV7-2 and TRBJ2-4 for the parts outside the CDR3, the full variable domain is GAGVSQSPSNKVTEKGKDVELRCDPISGHTALYWYRQSLGQGLEFLIYFQGNSAPDKSGLPSDRFSAERTGGSVSTLTIQRTQQEDSAVYLCASSFVLAGENIQYFGAGTRLSVL.

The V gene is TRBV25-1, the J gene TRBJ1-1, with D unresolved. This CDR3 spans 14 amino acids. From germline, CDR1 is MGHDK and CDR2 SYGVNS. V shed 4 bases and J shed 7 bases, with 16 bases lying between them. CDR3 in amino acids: CASSAQTGRYEAFF. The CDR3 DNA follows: TGTGCCAGCAGTGCCCAGACGGGAAGATATGAAGCTTTCTTT.

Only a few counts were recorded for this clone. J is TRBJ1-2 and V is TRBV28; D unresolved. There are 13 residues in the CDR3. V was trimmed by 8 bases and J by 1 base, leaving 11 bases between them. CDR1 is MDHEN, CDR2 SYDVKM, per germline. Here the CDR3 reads CASALPDNYGYTF. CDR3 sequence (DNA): TGTGCCAGCGCCTTGCCCGATAACTATGGCTACACCTTC.

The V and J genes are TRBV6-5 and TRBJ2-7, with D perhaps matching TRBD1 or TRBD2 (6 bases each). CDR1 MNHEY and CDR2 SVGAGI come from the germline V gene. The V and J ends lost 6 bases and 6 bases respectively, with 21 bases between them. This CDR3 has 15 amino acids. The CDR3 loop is CASSSWGDTGREQYF. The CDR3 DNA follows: TGTGCCAGCAGCTCCTGGGGGGACACGGGCCGCGAGCAGTACTTC.